This is a list of T cell receptor beta chains from one sample in a study of cytomegalovirus exposure and HLA in healthy donors. Using immunoSEQ multiplex PCR, the repertoire was profiled, and TCRdb retains in-frame clones only, with some absent. The table has about 200,000 clones, roughly 87% seen once; the top ten hold roughly 2%. The sequenced sample consisted of PBMCs. The source is a woman younger than 30 in good health and CMV-seropositive. Each CDR3 is given with its conserved first and last residue. A D gene is named only where the DNA matches it firmly. Only some rows state a clone size, as once, few, many or a class for expanded clones.

D	V	J	size	DNA	CDR3
-	TRBV7-6	TRBJ2-1	-	TGTGCCAGCAGCCCACAGGAGGGAAGCGATGAGCAGTTCTTC	CASSPQEGSDEQFF
-	TRBV6-4	TRBJ2-1	once	TGTGCCAGCAGTGACGGGGCTAGTGATTACAATGAGCAGTTCTTC	CASSDGASDYNEQFF
-	TRBV7-2	TRBJ2-1	many	TGTGCCAGCAGCTTAGGGCCGAACAATGAGCAGTTCTTC	CASSLGPNNEQFF
-	TRBV5-6	TRBJ2-7	-	TGTGCCAGCAGCCCCCCTGGGGGGAGAGGGTACGAGCAGTACTTC	CASSPPGGRGYEQYF
-	TRBV5-1	TRBJ1-5	few	TGCGCCAGCAGCTTGGACCCAGGGGACAATCAGCCCCAGCATTTT	CASSLDPGDNQPQHF
-	TRBV27	TRBJ1-1	-	TGTGCCAGCAGTTTATCGGGACACCCGAACACTGAAGCTTTCTTT	CASSLSGHPNTEAFF
-	TRBV7-9	TRBJ2-7	-	TGTGCCAGCAGCTTAGCGGCGGTCTACGAGCAGTACTTC	CASSLAAVYEQYF
TRBD2	TRBV6-6	TRBJ2-3	-	TGTGCCAGCAGTTACACCCGGGAGGGCGGCACAGATACGCAGTATTTT	CASSYTREGGTDTQYF
TRBD1	TRBV5-4	TRBJ2-7	few	TGTGCCAGCAGCTTGGGGGACAGGGTAACCTACGAGCAGTACTTC	CASSLGDRVTYEQYF
-	TRBV5-1	TRBJ2-5	-	TGCGCCAGCAGGGACCCGGGGACACGGGAGACCCAGTACTTC	CASRDPGTRETQYF
TRBD2	TRBV6-5	TRBJ2-7	-	TGTGCCAGCAGTCAAACAGCGGGAGGGGGTTACGAGCAGTACTTC	CASSQTAGGGYEQYF
TRBD1	TRBV5-4	TRBJ2-1	-	TGTGCCAGCAGCGCAGTCACAGGGGACCTGTACAATGAGCAGTTCTTC	CASSAVTGDLYNEQFF
-	TRBV9	TRBJ2-3	-	TGTGCCAGCAGCGTTGGGGAGTCTAGCACAGATACGCAGTATTTT	CASSVGESSTDTQYF
TRBD2	TRBV27	TRBJ2-7	-	TGTGCCAGCAGACAGACAGGACTAGCGGGCCACGAGCAGTACTTC	CASRQTGLAGHEQYF
TRBD1	TRBV6-1	TRBJ1-1	-	TGTGCCAGCAGGGGACAGCTTAACACTGAAGCTTTCTTT	CASRGQLNTEAFF
-	TRBV10-3	TRBJ2-3	-	TGTGCCATCAGTGAGGGAGGCACAGATACGCAGTATTTT	CAISEGGTDTQYF
-	TRBV9	TRBJ1-1	once	TGTGCCAGCAGCGTAAGTTGGGTGTCGGGTACTGAAGCTTTCTTT	CASSVSWVSGTEAFF
-	TRBV30	TRBJ1-5	-	TGTGCCTGGAGTCTGTACGGGACACTAAATCAGCCCCAGCATTTT	CAWSLYGTLNQPQHF
-	TRBV11-2	TRBJ1-1	-	TGTGCCAGCAATGTGAAGGGGCTTTCTCAAATGAACACTGAAGCTTTCTTT	CASNVKGLSQMNTEAFF
TRBD2	TRBV2	TRBJ2-1	once	TGTGCCAGCAGTGAAAGGACTAGCGGGAGGCGGAGGGCGTACAATGAGCAGTTCTTC	CASSERTSGRRRAYNEQFF
TRBD2	TRBV9	TRBJ2-6	-	TGTGCCAGCAGCGGATGGACTAGCGGGAGTGATTCGTACGTTTCTGGGGCCAACGTCCTGACTTTC	CASSGWTSGSDSYVSGANVLTF
-	TRBV4-2	TRBJ2-7	-	TGTGCCAGCCGACCCTCGCCTGGGGACACTGGCGAGCAGTACTTC	CASRPSPGDTGEQYF
TRBD1	TRBV9	TRBJ1-4	-	TGTGCCAGCAGCACCGCGGGAACAGGGGAAGAAAAACTGTTTTTT	CASSTAGTGEEKLFF
TRBD2	TRBV2	TRBJ2-1	-	TGTGCCAGCACCCTCGGGACTAGTCTCGATGAGCAGTTCTTC	CASTLGTSLDEQFF
TRBD2	TRBV9	TRBJ2-1	-	TGTGCCAGCAGCGTAGTGGCGGGAGGGTGGGGTGAGCAGTTCTTC	CASSVVAGGWGEQFF
TRBD1	TRBV23-1	TRBJ1-2	-	TGCGCCAGCACGACAGACAGGGGGAAACACTATGGCTACACCTTC	CASTTDRGKHYGYTF
TRBD1	TRBV11-2	TRBJ1-4	-	TGTGCCAGCGGCCGGGACAGGGGAGAAAAACTGTTTTTT	CASGRDRGEKLFF
TRBD2	TRBV9	TRBJ2-1	-	TGTGCCAGCAGCGTAGTCGCGGGAGGGAGGGCCAATGAGCAGTTCTTC	CASSVVAGGRANEQFF